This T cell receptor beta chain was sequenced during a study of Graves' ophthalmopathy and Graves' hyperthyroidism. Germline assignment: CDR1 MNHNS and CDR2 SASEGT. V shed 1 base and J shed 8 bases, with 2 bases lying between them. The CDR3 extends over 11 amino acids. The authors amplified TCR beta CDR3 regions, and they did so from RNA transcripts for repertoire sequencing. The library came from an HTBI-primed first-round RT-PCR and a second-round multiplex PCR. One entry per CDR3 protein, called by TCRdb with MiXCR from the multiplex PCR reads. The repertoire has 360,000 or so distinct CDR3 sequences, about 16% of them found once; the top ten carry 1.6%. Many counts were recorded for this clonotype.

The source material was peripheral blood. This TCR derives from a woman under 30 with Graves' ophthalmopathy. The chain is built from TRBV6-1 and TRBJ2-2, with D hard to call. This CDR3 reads CASSEVGELFF. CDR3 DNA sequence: TGTGCCAGCAGTGAAGTTGGGGAGCTGTTTTTT.